Presented here are 26 T cell receptor beta chains from one specimen sequenced in a study of T cell responses to AZD1222 COVID-19 vaccine. The protocol was immunoSEQ multiplex PCR, while the TCRdb copy is restricted to in-frame clones and leaves out a portion. Seen here are some 120,000 clones, almost 90% observed once, and the top ten hold about 8.8%. Specimen: peripheral blood, collected on day 0 of AZD1222 vaccination. These TCRs come from an adult in good health.

The gene calls are TRBV29-1 and TRBJ2-1; TRBD1 might be the D (5 bases). There are 16 residues in the CDR3. Germline loops: CDR1 SQVTM, CDR2 ANQGSEA. V lost 0 bases and J lost 6, with 18 bases in between. The CDR3 protein is CSVEDRTGRAPNEQFF. DNA for the CDR3: TGCAGCGTTGAAGATCGAACAGGAAGGGCCCCCAATGAGCAGTTCTTC.

The V call is TRBV29-1, the J call TRBJ2-7; the D call may be TRBD1 or TRBD2 (5 bases each). CDR3 length: 11 amino acids. Germline V gives CDR1 SQVTM, CDR2 ANQGSEA. V was shortened by 7 bases and J by 9 bases, with 16 bases between the two germline ends. As DNA, the CDR3 is TGCAGCGCAACCGGGACGGTGGGGCAGTACTTC. This encodes CSATGTVGQYF.

This sequence joins TRBV7-2 and TRBJ1-2, with 7 nucleotides matching TRBD1. The CDR3 is 14 amino acids. The trim removed 2 bases at V and 5 bases at J, leaving 5 bases unmatched. Per the germline V gene, CDR1 is SGHTA and CDR2 is FQGNSA. CDR3 loop: CASSLWDRGYGYTF. CDR3 nucleotides: TGTGCCAGCAGCTTATGGGACAGAGGTTATGGCTACACCTTC. Variable domain in full (rest from reference TRBV7-2 and TRBJ1-2): GAGVSQSPSNKVTEKGKDVELRCDPISGHTALYWYRQSLGQGLEFLIYFQGNSAPDKSGLPSDRFSAERTGGSVSTLTIQRTQQEDSAVYLCASSLWDRGYGYTFGSGTRLTVV.

The chain is built from TRBV9 and TRBJ2-7, with TRBD1 identical over 7 bases. CDR1 and CDR2 from the germline V gene are SGDLS and YYNGEE. The V segment lost 3 bases and the J segment 4 bases; nucleotides outside the gene matches: 13. This CDR3 has 16 residues. The CDR3 DNA follows: TGTGCCAGCAGCGCCTCGACAGGGTATAACATTTACGAGCAGTACTTC. Amino acid sequence: CASSASTGYNIYEQYF. The full variable domain, completed using reference TRBV9 and TRBJ2-7, is DSGVTQTPKHLITATGQRVTLRCSPRSGDLSVYWYQQSLDQGLQFLIQYYNGEERAKGNILERFSAQQFPDLHSELNLSSLELGDSALYFCASSASTGYNIYEQYFGPGTRLTVT.

The CDR3 region has the DNA TGTGCCAGCTCACCAAACCGTAGCTCTGGAAACACCATATATTTT. It codes for CASSPNRSSGNTIYF. The V gene is TRBV18, the J gene TRBJ1-3; D gene ambiguous. The CDR3 is 15 residues long. Germline values: CDR1 KGHSH, CDR2 LQKENI. V was cut by 2 bases and J by 0 bases, with 8 bases left in between.

This rearrangement joins TRBV7-9 to TRBJ1-2; 9 positions match TRBD1. In germline, CDR1 is SEHNR, CDR2 FQNEAQ (reference sequence). This CDR3 comprises 14 residues. V gave up 3 bases and J gave up 4 bases; unmatched junction bases: 3. The CDR3 region is CASSLGQGVYGYTF. Here the CDR3 DNA reads TGTGCCAGCAGCTTGGGACAGGGTGTCTATGGCTACACCTTC.

The genes are TRBV5-4 and TRBJ1-2; weak D call: TRBD1 (6 bases). Trimming cost V 4 bases and J 4 bases, with 11 bases left between them. The CDR3 has 13 amino acids. Germline V gene lookup returns CDR1 SGHNT and CDR2 YYREEE (reference sequence). The CDR3: CASSPQGPYGYTF. DNA of the CDR3: TGTGCCAGCAGCCCACAGGGTCCCTATGGCTACACCTTC. Combining the CDR3 with reference TRBV5-4 and TRBJ1-2 gives the whole variable domain ETGVTQSPTHLIKTRGQQVTLRCSSQSGHNTVSWYQQALGQGPQFIFQYYREEENGRGNFPPRFSGLQFPNYSSELNVNALELDDSALYLCASSPQGPYGYTFGSGTRLTVV.

The CDR3 region has the DNA TGTGCCAGCAGGGTTACTGGGTCTCTCCTCCAAGAGACCCAGTACTTC. It translates to CASRVTGSLLQETQYF. The chain links TRBV27 to TRBJ2-5; D is ambiguous. The CDR3 extends over 16 amino acids. From germline, CDR1 is MNHEY and CDR2 SMNVEV (reference sequence). V gave up 6 bases and J gave up 1 base, with 18 bases separating them.

The rearrangement joins TRBV6-5 to TRBJ2-5, with D tentatively TRBD1 or TRBD2 (7 bases each). Trimming stripped 0 bases from V and 5 bases from J, with 16 bases between. This CDR3 region has 16 residues. Germline assignment: CDR1 MNHEY and CDR2 SVGAGI. The DNA for the CDR3 is TGTGCCAGCAGTTACTCCAGGGGGGGGCGAGGGGAGACCCAGTACTTC. Translated: CASSYSRGGRGETQYF.

This sequence joins TRBV20-1 and TRBJ1-2; no reliable D call. Trimming shortened V by 3 bases and J by 2 bases, and 4 bases separated the two germline ends. Germline loops: CDR1 DFQATT, CDR2 SNEGSKA (reference sequence). The CDR3 covers 11 residues. CDR3 protein: CSASENYGYTF. The CDR3 DNA is TGCAGTGCTAGTGAGAACTATGGCTACACCTTC.

This chain joins TRBV7-3 and TRBJ2-2; D may be TRBD2 (5 bases). With 2 bases removed from V and 8 bases from J, the gap between germline ends came to 15 bases. CDR1 and CDR2 from the germline V gene are SGHTA and FQGTGA. The CDR3 sequence is 15 residues long. The CDR3 nucleotides are TGTGCCAGCAGCTTAGGCCAAGCGGTCAGGGGGGAGCTGTTTTTT. It yields the protein CASSLGQAVRGELFF. The full variable domain, its missing parts supplied by reference TRBV7-3 and TRBJ2-2, is GAGVSQTPSNKVTEKGKYVELRCDPISGHTALYWYRQSLGQGPEFLIYFQGTGAADDSGLPNDRFFAVRPEGSVSTLKIQRTERGDSAVYLCASSLGQAVRGELFFGEGSRLTVL.

The chain carries TRBV19 and TRBJ1-2; D is perhaps TRBD1 (6 bases). Germline lookup yields CDR1 LNHDA and CDR2 SQIVND (reference sequence). V lost 4 bases and J lost 4, with 19 bases in between. The CDR3 runs 16 residues. CDR3 sequence: CASSRNAQGIGYGYTF. The DNA of the CDR3 is TGTGCCAGTAGTAGGAACGCACAGGGTATCGGCTATGGCTACACCTTC.

This clone showed up just once. V gene TRBV7-9 combines with J gene TRBJ2-5, with unresolved D. V was trimmed by 3 bases and J by 5 bases, leaving 4 bases between them. Germline V gene sequence: CDR1 SEHNR, CDR2 FQNEAQ (reference sequence). This CDR3 region has 11 residues. CDR3 DNA sequence: TGTGCCAGCAGCTTTGGGGAGACCCAGTACTTC. Protein: CASSFGETQYF.

The J gene is TRBJ1-5, the V gene TRBV2; no reliable D call. The ends were cut back, 2 bases at V and 10 bases at J, with 18 bases in the middle. The CDR3 is 15 residues long. In germline, CDR1 is SNHLY, CDR2 FYNNEI. The CDR3 here is CASSESGSLRVPQHF. CDR3 sequence (DNA): TGTGCCAGCAGTGAATCTGGTTCCCTCCGCGTCCCCCAGCATTTT.

This chain links TRBV28 with TRBJ1-3, with a possible D match to TRBD1 (6 bases). The CDR3 has 18 residues. V lost 3 bases, J lost 0 bases, and 18 bases lay in between. CDR1 is MDHEN, CDR2 SYDVKM, per germline. The CDR3 DNA reads as TGTGCCAGCAGTTTGGGGCAGGGGCGAATTTCCTCTGGAAACACCATATATTTT. It translates to CASSLGQGRISSGNTIYF. The entire variable domain, with the rest obtained from reference TRBV28 and TRBJ1-3, is as follows: DVKVTQSSRYLVKRTGEKVFLECVQDMDHENMFWYRQDPGLGLRLIYFSYDVKMKEKGDIPEGYSVSREKKERFSLILESASTNQTSMYLCASSLGQGRISSGNTIYFGEGSWLTVV.

V gene TRBV3-1 (or the pseudogene TRBV3-2) combines with J gene TRBJ2-7; 11 bases agree with TRBD2. Germline trimming cut 3 bases from V and 3 bases from J; bases unmatched to any gene: 7. This CDR3 has 16 residues. Germline-derived CDR1 and CDR2 are LGHDT and YNNKEL (reference sequence). CDR3 sequence: CASSQGLAGGIYEQYF. The CDR3, as DNA: TGTGCCAGCAGCCAGGGTCTAGCGGGAGGTATCTACGAGCAGTACTTC.

The CDR3 reads CASSSTGRNTEAFF. CDR3 nucleotides: TGTGCCAGCAGTTCGACAGGGCGGAACACTGAAGCTTTCTTT. The chain couples TRBV28 to TRBJ1-1; TRBD1 aligns across 7 bases. Trimming cost V 4 bases and J 1 base; bases outside gene matches: 3. This CDR3 region has 14 residues. Germline lookup yields CDR1 MDHEN and CDR2 SYDVKM.

This clone was observed a single time. This chain links TRBV5-1 with TRBJ2-3, with TRBD1 matching 8 bases. Germline assignment: CDR1 SGHRS and CDR2 YFSETQ. The CDR3 is made up of 15 amino acids. The J segment lost 2 bases and the V segment lost 7 bases, leaving 9 bases of the junction unmatched. The CDR3 spells CASQGARLDTDTQYF. For the CDR3, the DNA is TGCGCCAGCCAGGGGGCCCGACTAGACACAGATACGCAGTATTTT. Looking up the rest from reference TRBV5-1 and TRBJ2-3 gives the full variable domain: KAGVTQTPRYLIKTRGQQVTLSCSPISGHRSVSWYQQTPGQGLQFLFEYFSETQRNKGNFPGRFSGRQFSNSRSEMNVSTLELGDSALYLCASQGARLDTDTQYFGPGTRLTVL.

This clone was seen just once. The V and J genes are TRBV14 and TRBJ1-3; tentative D call: TRBD1 (6 bases). Trimming took off 3 bases at V and 0 bases at J, with 15 bases between the two ends. CDR1 and CDR2 from the germline V gene are SGHDN and FVKESK. This CDR3 is built from 17 residues. CDR3 in amino acids: CASSHRQGRGSGNTIYF. DNA of the CDR3: TGTGCCAGCAGCCACCGTCAGGGCAGGGGCTCTGGAAACACCATATATTTT.

This clone was recorded once. The rearrangement links TRBV11-3 to TRBJ2-7; D might be TRBD1 (5 bases). V gave up 6 bases and J gave up 1 base, with 10 bases separating them. Germline CDR1 is SGHNT and CDR2 is YENEEA. This CDR3 contains 13 residues. The DNA for the CDR3 is TGTGCCAGCAGTATGGACACGTCCTACGAGCAGTACTTC. It yields the protein CASSMDTSYEQYF.

The V gene is TRBV7-2, the J gene TRBJ1-1; TRBD1 agrees at 7 bases. Trimming cost V 6 bases and J 5 bases; bases outside gene matches: 9. From germline, CDR1 is SGHTA and CDR2 FQGNSA. The CDR3 extends over 14 amino acids. CDR3 protein: CASSMTGNPTEAFF. CDR3 in DNA: TGTGCCAGCAGTATGACAGGGAACCCTACTGAAGCTTTCTTT.

Only a few counts were recorded for this clone. The chain uses TRBV19 and TRBJ1-1; D call uncertain. The length of the CDR3 is 15 residues. V was pared by 1 base and J by 1 base, with 10 bases between. Germline V gives CDR1 LNHDA, CDR2 SQIVND (reference sequence). Written as DNA, the CDR3 is TGTGCCAGTAGTATAGCGGGCAGGCCGAACACTGAAGCTTTCTTT. This encodes CASSIAGRPNTEAFF.

The chain couples TRBV5-1 to TRBJ2-1; possible D gene TRBD2, 5 bases. With 0 bases removed from V and 6 bases from J, the gap between germline ends came to 13 bases. Germline-derived CDR1 and CDR2 are SGHRS and YFSETQ. The CDR3 sequence is 15 residues long. CDR3 region: CASSLELRRVNEQFF. CDR3 in DNA: TGCGCCAGCAGCTTGGAGTTAAGGCGGGTCAATGAGCAGTTCTTC. Full variable domain (outside the CDR3, taken from reference TRBV5-1 and TRBJ2-1): KAGVTQTPRYLIKTRGQQVTLSCSPISGHRSVSWYQQTPGQGLQFLFEYFSETQRNKGNFPGRFSGRQFSNSRSEMNVSTLELGDSALYLCASSLELRRVNEQFFGPGTRLTVL.

The chain couples TRBV6-5 to TRBJ2-1; 9 bases agree with TRBD2. The germline V gene encodes CDR1 MNHEY and CDR2 SVGAGI. The CDR3 consists of 13 residues. Germline trimming cut 4 bases from V and 9 bases from J; bases unmatched to any gene: 4. Written as DNA, the CDR3 is TGTGCCAGCAGTTTTATAGCGGGAGCTGAGCAGTTCTTC. Amino acids: CASSFIAGAEQFF.

The rearrangement uses TRBV19 and TRBJ2-1; D gene ambiguous. CDR1 and CDR2 from the germline V gene are LNHDA and SQIVND (reference sequence). This CDR3 is 15 amino acids long. The V gene lost 6 bases and the J gene lost 0 bases, with 12 bases spanning the gap. The DNA of the CDR3 is TGTGCCAGTAGAAACGACGGGCGCTCCTACAATGAGCAGTTCTTC. It is translated as CASRNDGRSYNEQFF. Variable domain in full (rest from reference TRBV19 and TRBJ2-1): DGGITQSPKYLFRKEGQNVTLSCEQNLNHDAMYWYRQDPGQGLRLIYYSQIVNDFQKGDIAEGYSVSREKKESFPLTVTSAQKNPTAFYLCASRNDGRSYNEQFFGPGTRLTVL.

The chain joins TRBV9 to TRBJ2-1, with TRBD2 as a possible D gene (5 bases). Trimming shortened V by 0 bases and J by 9 bases, and 19 bases separated the two germline ends. The CDR3 extends over 16 amino acids. Germline CDR1 is SGDLS and CDR2 is YYNGEE. This CDR3 is CASSVGVSALGGEQFF. As DNA, the CDR3 is TGTGCCAGCAGCGTAGGGGTTAGCGCTCTAGGTGGTGAGCAGTTCTTC.